These T cell receptor beta chains were read from a single sample in a study of blood T cells in healthy people across ages. Using its own MiXCR run on the 5' RACE reads, TCRdb lists one record per CDR3 protein. The data show about 930,000 distinct CDR3 sequences, 25% to 30% seen once. The sample also formed part of further work on T cells of mothers and their children.

Sequenced sample: blood. The receptors come from a middle-aged woman in good health. Both conserved end residues are part of each CDR3. The order of the fields is clone size, D gene, V gene, J gene, CDR3 DNA, CDR3 protein. The D gene is left open where the match is weak. The listing skips clone size in some rows; elsewhere it reads once, few, many or a size class.

many	NA	TRBV12-3/TRBV12-4	TRBJ2-1	TGTGCCAGCAGTTTACTGAGATTATACAATGAGCAGTTCTTC	CASSLLRLYNEQFF
NA	NA	TRBV6-6	TRBJ1-2	TGTGCCAGCAGTTACTCGAGGAGCGGCAGGGTGGACTATGGCTACACCTTC	CASSYSRSGRVDYGYTF
NA	NA	TRBV4-1	TRBJ2-5	TGCGCCAGTAGCCTACGGACACCTCAAGAGACCCAGTACTTC	CASSLRTPQETQYF
NA	TRBD2	TRBV20-1	TRBJ2-5	TGCAGTGCTAGTCGCGGTAGCGGGGCAGAGACCCAGTACTTC	CSASRGSGAETQYF
few	TRBD1	TRBV3-1	TRBJ1-2	TGTGCCAGCAGCCAAGATTTGAGGACAGGGGGCATCGGCTACACCTTC	CASSQDLRTGGIGYTF
NA	NA	TRBV24-1	TRBJ2-5	TGTGCCACCAGTGATCCAGGGGTAGAGACCCAGTACTTC	CATSDPGVETQYF
few	NA	TRBV5-1	TRBJ1-6	TGCGCCAGCAGCAGGGCAGGGGACTCCAAGGATTCACCCCTCCACTTT	CASSRAGDSKDSPLHF
many	TRBD1	TRBV7-2	TRBJ2-7	TGTGCCAGCAGCGCTAACCCCGGGACAGGGGTCGAGCAGTACTTC	CASSANPGTGVEQYF
NA	NA	TRBV3-1	TRBJ2-1	TGTGCCAGCAGCCGCAAGACATCCGTGGGGGTCTACCAAGAGACCCAGTTCTTC	CASSRKTSVGVYQETQFF
many	TRBD1	TRBV6-2/TRBV6-3	TRBJ2-7	TGTGCCAGCAGCCATGGACAGGCCTACGAGCAGTACTTC	CASSHGQAYEQYF
few	NA	TRBV6-5	TRBJ1-2	TGTGCCAGCAGACCACCCGCAGACCACTATGGCTACACCTTC	CASRPPADHYGYTF